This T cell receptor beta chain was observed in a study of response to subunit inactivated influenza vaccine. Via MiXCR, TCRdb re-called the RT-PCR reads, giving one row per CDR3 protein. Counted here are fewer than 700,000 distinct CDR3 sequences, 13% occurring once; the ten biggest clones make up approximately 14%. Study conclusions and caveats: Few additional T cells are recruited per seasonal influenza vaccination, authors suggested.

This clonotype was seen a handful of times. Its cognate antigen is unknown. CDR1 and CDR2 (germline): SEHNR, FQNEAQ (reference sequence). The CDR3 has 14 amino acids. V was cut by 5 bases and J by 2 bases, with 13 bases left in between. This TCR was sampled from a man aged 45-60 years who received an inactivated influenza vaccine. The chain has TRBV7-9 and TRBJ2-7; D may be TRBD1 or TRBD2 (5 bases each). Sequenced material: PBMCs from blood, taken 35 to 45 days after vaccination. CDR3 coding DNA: TGTGCCAGCAGCATCCGGGACGGCCCCTACGAGCAGTACTTC. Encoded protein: CASSIRDGPYEQYF.